What follows describes a single T cell receptor (beta chain). The antigen remains unidentified. The data are from a study of cytomegalovirus exposure and HLA in healthy donors. Study information: In a previous analysis, 117 million unique TCR beta sequences were found from 170 million or so T cells.

Study observations and caveats: What a later analysis showed was that several of the most significant clusters appeared linked to common viral pathogens. V- and J-gene trimming of TCR beta was linked (in a later analysis) to a missense DCLRE1C variant.

Researchers ran the PCR with 60 Vbeta and 13 Jbeta primers. Sequenced by immunoSEQ multiplex PCR; TCRdb stores in-frame clones only, minus some. The sample includes approximately 110,000 clones, approximately 80% of them seen just once. The receptor was isolated from a man aged 35-49 years in good health and CMV-seronegative. What was sequenced was PBMCs.

The DNA for the CDR3 is TGTGCCAGCAGTCGTCGGGACAGGATGAACACTGAAGCTTTCTTT. Protein product: CASSRRDRMNTEAFF. The chain couples TRBV27 to TRBJ1-1, with 8 bases matching TRBD1. The germline gives CDR1 MNHEY, CDR2 SMNVEV (reference sequence). The CDR3 consists of 15 residues. The J segment lost 0 bases and the V segment lost 5 bases, leaving 5 bases of the junction unmatched.